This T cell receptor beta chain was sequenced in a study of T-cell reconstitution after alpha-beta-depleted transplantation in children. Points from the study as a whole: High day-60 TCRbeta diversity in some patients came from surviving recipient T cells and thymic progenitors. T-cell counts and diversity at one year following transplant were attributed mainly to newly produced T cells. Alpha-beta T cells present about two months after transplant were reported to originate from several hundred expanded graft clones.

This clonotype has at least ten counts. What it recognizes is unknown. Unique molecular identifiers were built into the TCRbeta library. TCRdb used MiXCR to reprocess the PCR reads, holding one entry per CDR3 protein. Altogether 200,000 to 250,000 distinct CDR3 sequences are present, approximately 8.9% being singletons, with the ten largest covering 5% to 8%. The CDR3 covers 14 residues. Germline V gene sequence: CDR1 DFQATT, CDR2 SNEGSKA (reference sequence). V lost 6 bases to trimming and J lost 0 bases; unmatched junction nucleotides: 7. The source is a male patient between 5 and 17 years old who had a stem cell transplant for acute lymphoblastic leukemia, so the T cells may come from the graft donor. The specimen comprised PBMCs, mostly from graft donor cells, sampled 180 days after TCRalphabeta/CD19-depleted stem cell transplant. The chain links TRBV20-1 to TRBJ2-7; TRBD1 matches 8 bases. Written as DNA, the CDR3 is TGCAGTGCAACAAATACAGGGGGCTCCTACGAGCAGTACTTC. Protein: CSATNTGGSYEQYF.